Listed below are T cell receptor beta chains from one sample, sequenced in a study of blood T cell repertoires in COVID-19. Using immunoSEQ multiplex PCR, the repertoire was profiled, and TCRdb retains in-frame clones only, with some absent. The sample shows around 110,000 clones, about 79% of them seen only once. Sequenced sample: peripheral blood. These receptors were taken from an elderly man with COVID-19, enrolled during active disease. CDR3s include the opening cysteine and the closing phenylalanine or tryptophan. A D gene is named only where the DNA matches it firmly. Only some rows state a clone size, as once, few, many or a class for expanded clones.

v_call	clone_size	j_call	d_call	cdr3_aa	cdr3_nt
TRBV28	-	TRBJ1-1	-	CASTPPDISVDEAFF	TGTGCCAGCACCCCACCGGACATAAGTGTAGATGAAGCTTTCTTT
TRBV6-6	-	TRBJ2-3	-	CASSYGRGTDTQYF	TGTGCCAGCAGTTACGGCAGGGGAACAGATACGCAGTATTTT
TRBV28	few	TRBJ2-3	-	CASSLYGAPSTDTQYF	TGTGCCAGCAGTTTATATGGGGCGCCTAGCACAGATACGCAGTATTTT
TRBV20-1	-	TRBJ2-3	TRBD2	CSASGGLAGSTDTQYF	TGCAGTGCTAGTGGGGGACTAGCGGGGTCCACAGATACGCAGTATTTT
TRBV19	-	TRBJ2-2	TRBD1	CASLGRTGGNTGELFF	TGTGCCAGCCTGGGGCGGACAGGGGGGAACACCGGGGAGCTGTTTTTT
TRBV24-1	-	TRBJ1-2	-	CATSAVDRPDGYTF	TGTGCCACCAGTGCCGTAGACAGGCCAGATGGCTACACCTTC
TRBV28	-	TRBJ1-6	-	CASRLYGGSSYNSPLHF	TGTGCCAGCAGACTATACGGGGGGAGCTCCTATAATTCACCCCTCCACTTT
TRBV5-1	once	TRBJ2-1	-	CASSRDSSYNEQFF	TGCGCCAGTTCCCGAGACAGCTCCTACAATGAGCAGTTCTTC
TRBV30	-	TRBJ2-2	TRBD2	CAWTLAGGPAGELFF	TGTGCCTGGACCCTAGCGGGAGGGCCTGCCGGGGAGCTGTTTTTT
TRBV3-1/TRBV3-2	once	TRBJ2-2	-	CASSHVVASANTGELFF	TGTGCCAGCAGCCATGTGGTAGCGTCCGCGAACACCGGGGAGCTGTTTTTT
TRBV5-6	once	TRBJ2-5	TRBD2	CASSLTVGLAFQETQYF	TGTGCCAGCAGCTTGACAGTTGGACTAGCGTTCCAAGAGACCCAGTACTTC
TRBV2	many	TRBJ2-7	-	CASSAKGGGAYEQYF	TGTGCCAGCAGTGCTAAAGGGGGGGGAGCCTACGAGCAGTACTTC
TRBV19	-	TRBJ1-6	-	CASRRDLSYNSPLHF	TGTGCCAGTCGGAGGGACCTCTCCTATAATTCACCCCTCCACTTT
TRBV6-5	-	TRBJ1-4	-	CASVRGATNEKLFF	TGTGCCAGCGTGCGGGGGGCAACTAATGAAAAACTGTTTTTT
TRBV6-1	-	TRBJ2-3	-	CASSEAGRTATDTQYF	TGTGCCAGCAGTGAAGCGGGGCGGACAGCCACAGATACGCAGTATTTT
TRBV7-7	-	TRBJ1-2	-	CASSAQGSYGYTF	TGTGCTAGCAGTGCGCAGGGGTCCTATGGCTACACCTTC
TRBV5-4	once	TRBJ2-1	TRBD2	CASSPTSGRATYNEQFF	TGTGCCAGCAGCCCTACTAGCGGGAGGGCAACCTACAATGAGCAGTTCTTC
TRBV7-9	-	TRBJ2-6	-	CASSLAVDSGANVLTF	TGTGCCAGCAGCTTAGCGGTAGACTCTGGGGCCAACGTCCTGACTTTC
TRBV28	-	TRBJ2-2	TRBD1	CASRPQGQGTGELFF	TGTGCCAGCAGACCCCAGGGACAGGGGACCGGGGAGCTGTTTTTT
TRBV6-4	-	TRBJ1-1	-	CASRMPPHSHTEAFF	TGTGCCAGCCGCATGCCCCCTCACAGCCACACTGAAGCTTTCTTT
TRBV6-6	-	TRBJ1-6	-	CASSYQGWNSPLHF	TGTGCCAGCAGTTACCAGGGATGGAATTCACCCCTCCACTTT
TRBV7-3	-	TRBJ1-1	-	CASSFSANTEAFF	TGTGCCAGCAGCTTTAGTGCGAACACTGAAGCTTTCTTT
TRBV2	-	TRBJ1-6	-	CASIALSGGSPLHF	TGTGCCAGCATCGCGCTTTCGGGGGGTTCACCCCTCCACTTT
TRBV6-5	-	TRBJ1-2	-	CASSPWGGRDYGYTF	TGTGCCAGCAGCCCATGGGGGGGGCGCGACTATGGCTACACCTTC
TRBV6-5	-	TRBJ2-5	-	CASSYSSIQETQYF	TGTGCCAGCAGTTACTCGAGTATCCAAGAGACCCAGTACTTC
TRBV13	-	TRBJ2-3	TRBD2	CASSTEGLAGTPSTDTQYF	TGTGCCAGCAGCACGGAGGGACTAGCGGGGACCCCTAGCACAGATACGCAGTATTTT
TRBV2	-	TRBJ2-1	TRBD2	CASTTGLAGVIFNEQFF	TGTGCCAGCACTACGGGACTAGCGGGAGTAATATTCAATGAGCAGTTCTTC
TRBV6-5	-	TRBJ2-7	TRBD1	CASSTHRDRVYEQYF	TGTGCCAGCAGCACCCACCGGGACAGGGTCTACGAGCAGTACTTC
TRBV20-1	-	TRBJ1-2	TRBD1	CSASAGTETNYGYTF	TGCAGTGCTAGTGCCGGGACAGAGACTAACTATGGCTACACCTTC
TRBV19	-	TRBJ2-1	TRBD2	CASSSSSGPYNEQFF	TGTGCCAGTAGTTCTTCTAGCGGTCCCTACAATGAGCAGTTCTTC
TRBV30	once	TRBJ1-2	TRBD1	CAWSPGQGIGYTF	TGTGCCTGGTCCCCGGGACAGGGGATAGGCTACACCTTC
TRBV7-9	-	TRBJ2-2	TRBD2	CASSSPGTSGNTGELFF	TGTGCCAGCAGCTCTCCCGGGACTAGCGGAAACACCGGGGAGCTGTTTTTT
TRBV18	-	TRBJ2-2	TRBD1	CASSPLDRAYTGELFF	TGTGCCAGCTCACCACTCGACAGGGCCTACACCGGGGAGCTGTTTTTT
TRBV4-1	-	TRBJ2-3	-	CASSQGTRFFGTDTQYF	TGCGCCAGCAGCCAGGGCACTAGATTCTTTGGCACAGATACGCAGTATTTT
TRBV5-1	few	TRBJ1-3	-	CASSLGRGVITGNTIYF	TGCGCCAGCAGCTTGGGCAGGGGCGTTATAACTGGAAACACCATATATTTT
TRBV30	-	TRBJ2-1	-	CAWSATSVNEQFF	TGTGCCTGGAGCGCGACTAGTGTGAATGAGCAGTTCTTC
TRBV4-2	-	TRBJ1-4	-	CASSQAKDGGANEKLFF	TGTGCCAGCAGCCAAGCGAAGGATGGGGGGGCTAATGAAAAACTGTTTTTT
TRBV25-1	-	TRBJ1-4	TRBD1	CASSDARGYQEKLFF	TGTGCCAGCAGTGATGCCAGGGGGTATCAGGAAAAACTGTTTTTT
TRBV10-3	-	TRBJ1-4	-	CAISESYRATNEKLFF	TGTGCCATCAGTGAGTCGTATCGGGCAACTAATGAAAAACTGTTTTTT
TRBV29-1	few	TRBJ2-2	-	CSVDLGGTGELFF	TGCAGCGTTGATTTGGGGGGAACCGGGGAGCTGTTTTTT
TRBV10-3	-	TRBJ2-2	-	CAISEWAANTGELFF	TGTGCCATCAGTGAATGGGCAGCTAACACCGGGGAGCTGTTTTTT
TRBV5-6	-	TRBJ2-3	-	CASSLGWASSDTQYF	TGTGCCAGCAGCTTGGGCTGGGCATCATCCGATACGCAGTATTTT
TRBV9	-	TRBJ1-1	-	CASSVEGGTEAFF	TGTGCCAGCAGCGTCGAAGGAGGCACTGAAGCTTTCTTT
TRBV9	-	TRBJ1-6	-	CASSPPGEPLHF	TGTGCCAGCAGCCCCCCAGGGGAACCCCTCCACTTT
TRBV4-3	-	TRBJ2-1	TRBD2	CASSQARLAGGPEYSYNEQFF	TGCGCCAGCAGCCAAGCCCGACTAGCGGGAGGGCCTGAGTACTCCTACAATGAGCAGTTCTTC